The 8 T cell receptor beta chains below were found in one sample sequenced in a study of technical replicates of blood from several donors. Generated by immunoSEQ multiplex PCR, the TCRdb table keeps only in-frame clones and is missing some. Of about 83,000 clones listed, around nine tenths were seen once; the top ten hold 0.25%. The sequenced sample consisted of T cells isolated from PBMCs. The receptors shown here come from a human donor in good health.

The chain uses TRBV19 and TRBJ1-3; D perhaps matches TRBD1 (6 bases). Germline V gene lookup returns CDR1 LNHDA and CDR2 SQIVND (reference sequence). Trimming removed 9 bases from V and 1 base from J, with 13 bases in between. This CDR3 comprises 14 residues. In DNA form, the CDR3 reads TGTGCCAGCGTCACAGGGTTTTCTGGAAACACCATATATTTT. Its protein product is CASVTGFSGNTIYF.

This clone was observed a single time. The V gene is TRBV7-2, the J gene TRBJ2-3, with D perhaps matching TRBD1 (6 bases). CDR1 and CDR2 from the germline V gene are SGHTA and FQGNSA. Trimming stripped 5 bases from V and 5 bases from J, with 17 bases between. CDR3 length: 15 amino acids. The CDR3 sequence is CASSAPGPGVDTQYF. The CDR3 coding sequence is TGTGCCAGCAGCGCTCCGGGCCCAGGGGTAGATACGCAGTATTTT.

The rearrangement uses TRBV27 and TRBJ2-7, with 11 bases aligning to TRBD2. V gave up 0 bases and J gave up 4 bases; unmatched junction bases: 5. The germline gives CDR1 MNHEY, CDR2 SMNVEV (reference sequence). This CDR3 has 16 amino acids. This chain's CDR3 is CASSLSLAGGPYEQYF. As DNA, the CDR3 is TGTGCCAGCAGTTTATCGTTAGCGGGAGGGCCTTACGAGCAGTACTTC.

The gene calls are TRBV19 and TRBJ2-7; 7 nucleotides agree with TRBD1. The V and J ends lost 4 bases and 1 base, in that order; junction bases with no gene match: 1. Germline CDR1 reads LNHDA; CDR2 reads SQIVND (reference sequence). The CDR3 has 13 amino acids. The CDR3 bases are TGTGCCAGTAGTACGGACAGGTCCTACGAGCAGTACTTC. It codes for CASSTDRSYEQYF.

The rearrangement uses TRBV4-2 and TRBJ2-5; 11 bases align to TRBD2. Germline V gene sequence: CDR1 LGHNA, CDR2 YNFKEQ. The CDR3 totals 14 residues. The V and J ends lost 3 bases and 4 bases, in that order; junction bases with no gene match: 1. This chain's CDR3 is CASSHTSGGETQYF. The CDR3, as DNA: TGTGCCAGCAGCCACACTAGCGGGGGAGAGACCCAGTACTTC.

The chain employs TRBV10-3 and TRBJ2-5, with a possible D match to TRBD2 (5 bases). CDR3 length: 14 residues. V was trimmed by 2 bases and J by 5 bases, leaving 12 bases between them. Germline V gives CDR1 ENHRY, CDR2 SYGVKD. The CDR3 DNA sequence: TGTGCCATCAGTGAGGTGGTCCGGAGGGAGACCCAGTACTTC. Protein: CAISEVVRRETQYF.

The chain has TRBV19 and TRBJ2-7, with TRBD1 as a possible D gene (5 bases). Trimming took 5 bases from V and 3 from J, leaving 8 bases between them. Germline values: CDR1 LNHDA, CDR2 SQIVND (reference sequence). The CDR3 is 12 amino acids. CDR3 nucleotide sequence: TGTGCCAGTAGTCAGGGTTACTACGAGCAGTACTTC. Its protein product is CASSQGYYEQYF.

The chain has TRBV11-2 and TRBJ2-4; tentative D call: TRBD1 (5 bases). Trimming cost V 4 bases and J 0 bases, with 10 bases left between them. Per the germline V gene, CDR1 is SGHAT and CDR2 is FQNNGV. This CDR3 has 15 amino acids. CDR3 region: CASSSVRGAKNIQYF. The CDR3 nucleotides read TGTGCCAGCAGCTCGGTAAGGGGAGCCAAAAACATTCAGTACTTC.